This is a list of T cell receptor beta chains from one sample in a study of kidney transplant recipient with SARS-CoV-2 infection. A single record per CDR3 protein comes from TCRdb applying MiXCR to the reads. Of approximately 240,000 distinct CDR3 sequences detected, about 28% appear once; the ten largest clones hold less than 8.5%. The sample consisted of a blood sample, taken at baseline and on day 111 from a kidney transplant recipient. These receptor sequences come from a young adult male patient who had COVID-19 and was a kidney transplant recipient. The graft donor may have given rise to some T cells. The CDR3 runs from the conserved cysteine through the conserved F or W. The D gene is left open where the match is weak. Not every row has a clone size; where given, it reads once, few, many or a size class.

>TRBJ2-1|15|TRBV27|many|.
TGTGCCAGCAGGGGGGCGGGAAGCTCCTACAATGAGCAGTTCTTC
CASRGAGSSYNEQFF
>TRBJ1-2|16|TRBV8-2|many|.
TGTGGCAGTTTTTCATTTGATAGCCGAAAGACCTATGGCTACACCTTC
CGSFSFDSRKTYGYTF
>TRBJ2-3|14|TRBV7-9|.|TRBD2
TGTGCCAGCAGCTTAGGCGGGAGGGGAGGTACGCAGTATTTT
CASSLGGRGGTQYF
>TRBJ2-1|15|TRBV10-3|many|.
TGTGCCACAGGGGAGAGGGACACCTCCTACAATGAGCAGTTCTTC
CATGERDTSYNEQFF
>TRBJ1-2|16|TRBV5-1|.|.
TGCGCCAGCAAAGCGGAATCGGTTCGAAAGACCCATGGCTACACCTTC
CASKAESVRKTHGYTF
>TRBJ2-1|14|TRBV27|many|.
TGTGCCAGCAGTCCCCGTTCCGGCCAGGACGAGCAGTTCTTC
CASSPRSGQDEQFF
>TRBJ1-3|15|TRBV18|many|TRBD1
TGTGCCAGCTCACCAGGACAGGGCTCTGGAAACACCATATATTTT
CASSPGQGSGNTIYF
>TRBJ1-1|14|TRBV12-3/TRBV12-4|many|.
TGTGCCAGCAGTTCCTGGCAGGGTGGCGGTGAAGCTTTCTTT
CASSSWQGGGEAFF
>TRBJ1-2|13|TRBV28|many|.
TGTGCCAGCAGTCGGCAGGGTCTTCGTGGCTACACCTTC
CASSRQGLRGYTF
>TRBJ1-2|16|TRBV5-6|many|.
TGTGCCAGCCGTTCGTCCAATAGTCGAAAGACCTATGGCTACACCTTC
CASRSSNSRKTYGYTF
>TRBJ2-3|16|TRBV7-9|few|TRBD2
TGTGCCAGCAGCTCGGGACTAGCGGTTCTAGGGGATACGCAGTATTTT
CASSSGLAVLGDTQYF
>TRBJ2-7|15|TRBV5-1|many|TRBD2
TGCGCCAGTGGGGACGGCGGGACTAGCGGGAGAGGGGTCCATTTC
CASGDGGTSGRGVHF
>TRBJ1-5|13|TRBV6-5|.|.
TGTGCCAGCAAGGCAGGGGGCAATCAGCCCCAGCATTTT
CASKAGGNQPQHF
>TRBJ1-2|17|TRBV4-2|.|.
TGTGCCAGCAGCGGGACTTACAAAGGTTGGAAGACCTATGGCTACACCTTC
CASSGTYKGWKTYGYTF
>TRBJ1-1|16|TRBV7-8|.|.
TGTGTCAGCAACCAGTATTCAGCCGGGGACAACACTGAAGCTTTCTTT
CVSNQYSAGDNTEAFF
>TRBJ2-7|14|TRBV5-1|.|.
TGCGCCAGCAGCTTGGCTATGGCCTGGGGCGAGCAGTACTTC
CASSLAMAWGEQYF
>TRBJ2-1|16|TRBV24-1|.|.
TGTGCCACCAGTGATTTGCAGACAGCTCAATACAATGAGCAGTTCTTC
CATSDLQTAQYNEQFF
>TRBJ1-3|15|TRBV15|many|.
TGTGCCACCAGCAGAGATACAGGCGCGAGGGACACCATATATTTT
CATSRDTGARDTIYF